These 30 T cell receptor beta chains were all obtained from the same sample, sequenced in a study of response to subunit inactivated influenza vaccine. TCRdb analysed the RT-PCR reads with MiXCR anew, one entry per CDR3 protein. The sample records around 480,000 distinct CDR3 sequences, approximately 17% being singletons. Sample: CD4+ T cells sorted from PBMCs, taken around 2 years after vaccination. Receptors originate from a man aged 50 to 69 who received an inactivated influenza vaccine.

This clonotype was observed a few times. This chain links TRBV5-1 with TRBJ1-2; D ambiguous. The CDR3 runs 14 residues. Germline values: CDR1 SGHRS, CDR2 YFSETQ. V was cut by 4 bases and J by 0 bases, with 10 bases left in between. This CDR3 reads CASSPFTTNYGYTF. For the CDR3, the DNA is TGCGCCAGCAGCCCATTTACCACTAACTATGGCTACACCTTC.

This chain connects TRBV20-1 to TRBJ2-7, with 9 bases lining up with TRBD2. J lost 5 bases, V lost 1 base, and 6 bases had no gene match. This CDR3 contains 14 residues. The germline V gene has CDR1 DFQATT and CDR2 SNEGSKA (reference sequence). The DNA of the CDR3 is TGCAGTGCTAGAGTCGGAGTAGCGGGAGACGAGCAGTACTTC. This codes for CSARVGVAGDEQYF.

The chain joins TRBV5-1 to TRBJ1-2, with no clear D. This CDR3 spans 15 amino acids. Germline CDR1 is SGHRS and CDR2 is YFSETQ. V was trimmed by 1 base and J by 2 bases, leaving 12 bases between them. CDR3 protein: CASSLNSGRNYGYTF. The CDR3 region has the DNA TGCGCCAGCAGCTTGAATTCGGGCAGAAACTATGGCTACACCTTC.

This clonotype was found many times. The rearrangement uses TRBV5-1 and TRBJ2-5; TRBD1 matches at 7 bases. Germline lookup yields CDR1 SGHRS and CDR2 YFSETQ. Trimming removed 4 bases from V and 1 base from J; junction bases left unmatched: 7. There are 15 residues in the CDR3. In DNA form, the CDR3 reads TGCGCCAGCAGCGGCCTGGGACAGAGCCAAGAGACCCAGTACTTC. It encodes CASSGLGQSQETQYF.

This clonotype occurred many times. The CDR3 DNA follows: TGTGCCAGCTCCCTAAACAGTGTTTACGAGCAGTACTTC. Protein sequence: CASSLNSVYEQYF. The rearrangement links TRBV18 to TRBJ2-7, with D uncertain. Per germline, CDR1 KGHSH and CDR2 LQKENI. The CDR3 consists of 13 residues. The ends were cut back, 6 bases at V and 4 bases at J, with 13 bases in the middle.

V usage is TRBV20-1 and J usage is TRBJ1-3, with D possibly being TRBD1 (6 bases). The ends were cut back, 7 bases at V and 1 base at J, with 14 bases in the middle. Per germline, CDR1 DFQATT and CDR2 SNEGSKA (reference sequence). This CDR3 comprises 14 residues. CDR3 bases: TGCAGTGTTCCCAACAGGGTTTCTGGAAACACCATATATTTT. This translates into CSVPNRVSGNTIYF.

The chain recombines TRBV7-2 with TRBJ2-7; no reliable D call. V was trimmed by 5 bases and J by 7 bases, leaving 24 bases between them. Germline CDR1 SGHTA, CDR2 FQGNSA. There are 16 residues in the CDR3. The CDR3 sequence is CASSTQVGNPVGEQYF. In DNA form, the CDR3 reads TGTGCCAGCAGCACGCAAGTAGGCAACCCGGTTGGGGAGCAGTACTTC.

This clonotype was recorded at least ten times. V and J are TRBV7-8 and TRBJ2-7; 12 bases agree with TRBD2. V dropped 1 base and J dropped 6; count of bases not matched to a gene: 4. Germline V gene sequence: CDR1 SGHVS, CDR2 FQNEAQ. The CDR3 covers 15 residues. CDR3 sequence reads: CASSLDLAGGREQYF. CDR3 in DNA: TGTGCCAGCAGCTTAGATCTAGCGGGGGGGCGCGAGCAGTACTTC.

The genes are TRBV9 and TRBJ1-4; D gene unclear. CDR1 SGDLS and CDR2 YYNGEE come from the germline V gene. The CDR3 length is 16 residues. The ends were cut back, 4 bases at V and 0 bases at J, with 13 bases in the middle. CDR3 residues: CASSILPVATNEKLFF. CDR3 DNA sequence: TGTGCCAGCAGCATTTTACCTGTTGCAACTAATGAAAAACTGTTTTTT.

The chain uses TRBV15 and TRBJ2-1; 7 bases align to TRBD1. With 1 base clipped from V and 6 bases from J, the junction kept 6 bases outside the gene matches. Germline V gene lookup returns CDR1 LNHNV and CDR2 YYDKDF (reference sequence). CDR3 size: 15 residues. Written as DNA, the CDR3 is TGTGCCACCAGCAGAGCGGGACAGTCTCTCAATGAGCAGTTCTTC. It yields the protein CATSRAGQSLNEQFF.

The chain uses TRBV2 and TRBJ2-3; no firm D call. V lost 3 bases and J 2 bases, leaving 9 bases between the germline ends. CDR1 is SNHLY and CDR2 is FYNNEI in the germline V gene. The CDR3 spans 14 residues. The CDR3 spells CASSDLVFTDTQYF. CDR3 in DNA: TGTGCCAGCAGTGACTTGGTATTCACAGATACGCAGTATTTT.

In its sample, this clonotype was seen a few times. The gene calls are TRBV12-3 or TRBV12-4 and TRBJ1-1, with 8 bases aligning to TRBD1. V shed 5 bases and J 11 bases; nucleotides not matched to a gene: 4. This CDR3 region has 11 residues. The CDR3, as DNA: TGTGCCAGCAGTCTCAGGGGGCCCGCTTTCTTT. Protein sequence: CASSLRGPAFF.

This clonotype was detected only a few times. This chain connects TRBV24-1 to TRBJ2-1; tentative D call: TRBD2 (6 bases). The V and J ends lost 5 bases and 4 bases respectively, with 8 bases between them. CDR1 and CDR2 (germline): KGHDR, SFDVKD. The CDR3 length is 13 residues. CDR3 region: CATSGSGYNEQFF. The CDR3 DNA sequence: TGTGCCACCAGTGGTAGCGGATACAATGAGCAGTTCTTC.

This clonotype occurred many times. As DNA, the CDR3 is TGTGCCAGCTCACCCGTTCCTGGGGACACCTACGAGCAGTACTTC. It specifies CASSPVPGDTYEQYF. The chain is built from TRBV18 and TRBJ2-7, with a possible D match to TRBD1 (6 bases). There are 15 residues in the CDR3. Germline assignment: CDR1 KGHSH and CDR2 LQKENI. The V end was cut by 3 bases, the J end by 2 bases, with 14 bases between.

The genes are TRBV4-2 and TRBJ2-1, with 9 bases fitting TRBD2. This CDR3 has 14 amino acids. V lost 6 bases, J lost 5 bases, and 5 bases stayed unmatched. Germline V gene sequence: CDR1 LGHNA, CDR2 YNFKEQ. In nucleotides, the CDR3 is TGTGCCAGCAGGTCGACTAGCGGTCACAATGAGCAGTTCTTC. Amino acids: CASRSTSGHNEQFF.

As DNA, the CDR3 is TGTGCCATCAGTGAAGGGGGTTCTTACGAGCAGTACTTC. It is translated as CAISEGGSYEQYF. V and J are TRBV10-3 and TRBJ2-7; a possible D gene is TRBD1 (6 bases). The CDR3 contains 13 residues. The V end was cut by 3 bases, the J end by 4 bases, with 10 bases between. Germline V gene sequence: CDR1 ENHRY, CDR2 SYGVKD.

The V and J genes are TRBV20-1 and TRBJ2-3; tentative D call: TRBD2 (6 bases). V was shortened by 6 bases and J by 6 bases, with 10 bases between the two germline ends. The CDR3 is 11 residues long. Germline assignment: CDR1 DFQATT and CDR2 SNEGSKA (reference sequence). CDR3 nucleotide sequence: TGCAGTGCGCTCGGAGGGGATACGCAGTATTTT. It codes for CSALGGDTQYF.

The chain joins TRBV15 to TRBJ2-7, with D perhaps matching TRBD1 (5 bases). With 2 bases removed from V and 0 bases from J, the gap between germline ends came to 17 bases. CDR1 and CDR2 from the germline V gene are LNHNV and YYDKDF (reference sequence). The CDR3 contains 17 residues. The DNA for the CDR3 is TGTGCCACCAGCAGAAGTCCCGTCAGGGAAGCCTCCTACGAGCAGTACTTC. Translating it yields CATSRSPVREASYEQYF.

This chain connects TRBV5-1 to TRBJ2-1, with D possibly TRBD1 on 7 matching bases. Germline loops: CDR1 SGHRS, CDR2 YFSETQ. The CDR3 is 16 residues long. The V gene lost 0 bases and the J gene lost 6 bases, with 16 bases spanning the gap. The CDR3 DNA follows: TGCGCCAGCAGCTTGGGACGGACAGGAGGGCTCAATGAGCAGTTCTTC. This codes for CASSLGRTGGLNEQFF.

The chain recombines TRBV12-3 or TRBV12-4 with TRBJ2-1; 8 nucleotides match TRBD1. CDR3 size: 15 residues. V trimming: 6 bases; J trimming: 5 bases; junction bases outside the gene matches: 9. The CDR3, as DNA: TGTGCCAGCAGCCGGACAGGGCTAGGGAACAATGAGCAGTTCTTC. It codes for CASSRTGLGNNEQFF.

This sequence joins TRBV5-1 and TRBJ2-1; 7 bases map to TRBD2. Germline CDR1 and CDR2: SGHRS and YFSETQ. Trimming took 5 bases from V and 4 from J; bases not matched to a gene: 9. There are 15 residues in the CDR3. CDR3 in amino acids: CASSISGLEYNEQFF. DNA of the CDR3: TGCGCCAGCAGTATCTCCGGACTAGAGTACAATGAGCAGTTCTTC.

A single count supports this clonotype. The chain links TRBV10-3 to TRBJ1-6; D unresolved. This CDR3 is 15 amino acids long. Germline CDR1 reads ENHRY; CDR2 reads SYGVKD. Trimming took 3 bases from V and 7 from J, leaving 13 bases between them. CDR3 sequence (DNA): TGTGCCATCAGTGACTTTGCAGGAACCAATTCACCCCTCCACTTT. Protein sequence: CAISDFAGTNSPLHF.

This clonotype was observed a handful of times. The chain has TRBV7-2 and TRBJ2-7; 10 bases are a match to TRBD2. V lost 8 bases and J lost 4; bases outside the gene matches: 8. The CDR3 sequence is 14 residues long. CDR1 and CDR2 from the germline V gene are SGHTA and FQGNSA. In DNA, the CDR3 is TGTGCCAGCCGGAGCGGGAGGGGTGCGTACGAGCAGTACTTC. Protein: CASRSGRGAYEQYF. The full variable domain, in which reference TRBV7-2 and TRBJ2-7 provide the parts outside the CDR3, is GAGVSQSPSNKVTEKGKDVELRCDPISGHTALYWYRQSLGQGLEFLIYFQGNSAPDKSGLPSDRFSAERTGGSVSTLTIQRTQQEDSAVYLCASRSGRGAYEQYFGPGTRLTVT.

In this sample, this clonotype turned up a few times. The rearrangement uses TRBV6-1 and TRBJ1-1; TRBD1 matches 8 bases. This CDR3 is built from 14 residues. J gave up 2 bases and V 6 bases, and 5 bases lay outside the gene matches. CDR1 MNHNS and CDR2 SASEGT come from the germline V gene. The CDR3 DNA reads TGTGCCAGCAGGCGGACAGGGAAAAACACTGAAGCTTTCTTT. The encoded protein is CASRRTGKNTEAFF.

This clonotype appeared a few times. The CDR3 coding sequence is TGTGCCAGCAGAACTACAGCAACCTACGAGCAGTACTTC. It is translated as CASRTTATYEQYF. The J gene is TRBJ2-7, the V gene TRBV7-2, with D hard to call. Trimming left V 6 bases short and J 2 bases short, with 11 bases between. There are 13 residues in the CDR3. Germline lookup yields CDR1 SGHTA and CDR2 FQGNSA.

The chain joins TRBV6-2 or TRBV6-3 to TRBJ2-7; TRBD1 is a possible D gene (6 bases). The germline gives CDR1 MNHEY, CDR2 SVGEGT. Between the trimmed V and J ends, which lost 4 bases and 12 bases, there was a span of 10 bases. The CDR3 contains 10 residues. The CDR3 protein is CASSSGTMYF. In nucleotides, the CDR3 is TGTGCCAGCAGTTCCGGGACAATGTACTTC.

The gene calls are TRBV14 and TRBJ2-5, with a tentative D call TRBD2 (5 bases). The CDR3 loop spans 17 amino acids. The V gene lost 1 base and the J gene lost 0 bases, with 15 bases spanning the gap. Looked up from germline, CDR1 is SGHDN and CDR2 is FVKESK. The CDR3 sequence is CASSQAGPAVNQETQYF. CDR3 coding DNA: TGTGCCAGCAGCCAAGCCGGGCCAGCGGTGAACCAAGAGACCCAGTACTTC.

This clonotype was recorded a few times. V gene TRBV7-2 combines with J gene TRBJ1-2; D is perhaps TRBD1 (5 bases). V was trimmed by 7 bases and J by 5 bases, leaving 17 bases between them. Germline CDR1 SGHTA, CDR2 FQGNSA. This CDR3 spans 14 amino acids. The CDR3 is CASTDKGSGYGYTF. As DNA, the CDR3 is TGTGCCAGCACCGATAAGGGGTCAGGGTATGGCTACACCTTC.

Here the CDR3 DNA reads TGTGCCAGCAGCTTGGACAGGGGTGGAGGCATTCAGTACTTC. Translation: CASSLDRGGGIQYF. The chain joins TRBV12-3 or TRBV12-4 to TRBJ2-4; TRBD1 matches 9 bases. The CDR3 totals 14 residues. With V trimmed by 6 bases and J by 9 bases, 9 bases remained unmatched.

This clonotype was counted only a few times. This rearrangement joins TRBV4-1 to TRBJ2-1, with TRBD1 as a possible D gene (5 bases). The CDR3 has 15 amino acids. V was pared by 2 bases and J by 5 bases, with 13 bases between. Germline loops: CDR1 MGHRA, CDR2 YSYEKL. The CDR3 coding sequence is TGCGCCAGCAGCCAATTATCGGACATAAACAATGAGCAGTTCTTC. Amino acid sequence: CASSQLSDINNEQFF.